Each of the 11 T cell receptor beta chains below was sequenced from the same sample in a study of OX40 agonist ivuxolimab in advanced cancers. Using immunoSEQ multiplex PCR, the repertoire was profiled, and TCRdb retains in-frame clones only, with some absent. The sample lists tens of thousands of clones, roughly 82% occurring once. This sample comprised CD4+ or CD8+ T cells sorted from blood, obtained in a trial of the OX40 agonist ivuxolimab. All receptors derive from an adult with an advanced solid tumor such as melanoma, head and neck, liver or kidney cancer.

The genes are TRBV19 and TRBJ2-1, with unresolved D. This CDR3 contains 13 residues. Germline-derived CDR1 and CDR2 are LNHDA and SQIVND (reference sequence). The ends were cut back, 1 base at V and 6 bases at J, with 7 bases in the middle. The CDR3 DNA follows: TGTGCCAGTAGTATAGGGCAGCTCAATGAGCAGTTCTTC. As protein: CASSIGQLNEQFF. The full variable domain, in which reference TRBV19 and TRBJ2-1 provide the parts outside the CDR3, is DGGITQSPKYLFRKEGQNVTLSCEQNLNHDAMYWYRQDPGQGLRLIYYSQIVNDFQKGDIAEGYSVSREKKESFPLTVTSAQKNPTAFYLCASSIGQLNEQFFGPGTRLTVL.

V is TRBV28 and J is TRBJ2-5, with 12 bases aligning to TRBD2. The CDR3 has 20 residues. The V and J ends lost 2 bases and 2 bases, in that order; junction bases with no gene match: 15. Germline CDR1 MDHEN, CDR2 SYDVKM. The CDR3 protein is CASSLIPRGIGLAGQETQYF. The CDR3 bases are TGTGCCAGCAGTTTAATTCCCAGGGGGATTGGACTAGCGGGACAAGAGACCCAGTACTTC.

The chain couples TRBV29-1 to TRBJ1-1; D is unclear. Germline values: CDR1 SQVTM, CDR2 ANQGSEA. V was trimmed by 2 bases and J by 6 bases, leaving 13 bases between them. The CDR3 sequence is 13 residues long. The CDR3 DNA reads as TGCAGCGTTGAACCGCCCCCCCGGGCTGAAGCTTTCTTT. It translates to CSVEPPPRAEAFF.

CDR3 sequence reads: CASSGWERESNEQFF. CDR3 coding DNA: TGTGCCAGCAGCGGTTGGGAGCGGGAGTCAAATGAGCAGTTCTTC. The chain uses TRBV7-9 and TRBJ2-1, with 8 bases identical to TRBD2. CDR1 SEHNR and CDR2 FQNEAQ come from the germline V gene (reference sequence). The junction had 10 bases not matched to a gene; V was cut back by 5 bases and J by 7 bases. The CDR3 contains 15 residues.

This chain links TRBV19 with TRBJ2-1; no clear D. V dropped 5 bases and J dropped 7 bases, with 15 bases sitting between them. CDR1 and CDR2 from the germline V gene are LNHDA and SQIVND (reference sequence). The CDR3 has 14 residues. This CDR3 is CASSQTPSGNEQFF. In nucleotides, the CDR3 is TGTGCCAGTAGTCAAACCCCCTCTGGGAATGAGCAGTTCTTC.

V and J are TRBV28 and TRBJ2-7, with 9 bases aligning to TRBD2. This CDR3 spans 16 amino acids. Germline trimming cut 3 bases from V and 3 bases from J; bases unmatched to any gene: 9. CDR1 is MDHEN, CDR2 SYDVKM, per germline. CDR3 in amino acids: CASSLPAGGRLYEQYF. CDR3 nucleotides: TGTGCCAGCAGTTTGCCCGCGGGAGGGAGACTCTACGAGCAGTACTTC.

V gene TRBV11-3 combines with J gene TRBJ1-1; TRBD1 matches at 7 bases. The junction had 10 bases not matched to a gene; V was cut back by 2 bases and J by 4 bases. CDR3 length: 16 amino acids. CDR1 and CDR2 (germline): SGHNT, YENEEA. The CDR3 loop is CASSLSRTGIFTEAFF. Written as DNA, the CDR3 is TGTGCCAGCAGCTTATCTCGGACAGGTATTTTCACTGAAGCTTTCTTT.

V and J are TRBV7-2 and TRBJ1-5, with D unclear. This CDR3 is built from 15 residues. Trimming cost V 5 bases and J 3 bases, with 14 bases left between them. Germline V gives CDR1 SGHTA, CDR2 FQGNSA. CDR3: CASSPPGTINQPQHF. The CDR3 DNA reads as TGTGCCAGCAGCCCACCGGGAACGATCAATCAGCCCCAGCATTTT. The variable domain in full, with the rest retrieved from reference TRBV7-2 and TRBJ1-5, is GAGVSQSPSNKVTEKGKDVELRCDPISGHTALYWYRQSLGQGLEFLIYFQGNSAPDKSGLPSDRFSAERTGGSVSTLTIQRTQQEDSAVYLCASSPPGTINQPQHFGDGTRLSIL.

CDR3 protein: CASTSSGRLSGNTIYF. The CDR3 DNA is TGTGCCAGCACGTCCTCCGGGAGACTCTCTGGAAACACCATATATTTT. The chain uses TRBV28 and TRBJ1-3; no firm D call. Germline CDR1 and CDR2: MDHEN and SYDVKM. Deletions cut 7 bases from V and 0 bases from J, with 16 bases between. CDR3 length: 16 residues.

This chain connects TRBV4-1 to TRBJ1-2; D unresolved. The CDR3 is 13 residues long. The germline V gene encodes CDR1 MGHRA and CDR2 YSYEKL. The V end was cut by 3 bases, the J end by 4 bases, with 9 bases between. The CDR3 is CASSHTISYGYTF. CDR3 in DNA: TGCGCCAGCAGCCACACAATATCCTATGGCTACACCTTC.

The rearrangement links TRBV5-1 to TRBJ2-1, with D maybe TRBD1 (6 bases). CDR3 length equals 13 residues. Trimming removed 4 bases at V and 6 bases at J, with 11 bases between. Germline-derived CDR1 and CDR2 are SGHRS and YFSETQ. The CDR3 sequence: CASSPGQLNEQFF. The CDR3 DNA follows: TGCGCCAGCAGCCCGGGACAACTCAATGAGCAGTTCTTC.